This T cell receptor (beta chain) was retrieved from a study of blood T cell repertoires in COVID-19. Overall study: Acute and convalescent COVID-19 specimens originated in the United States, Italy and Spain. PBMCs, B-cell-depleted T cells, or T cells provided the cDNA or gDNA that made up the material.

Per the original methods: Amplification with reference gene primers provided the estimates of nucleated cell counts. Only in-frame clones appear in the TCRdb table, and some are missing; sequencing was by immunoSEQ multiplex PCR. The V and J calls and clone size come from that table; D and trimming were worked out from the DNA. This table has 300,000 to 400,000 clones, around nine tenths appearing once. The CDR3 contains 14 residues. CDR1 and CDR2 (germline): SEHNR, FQNEAQ (reference sequence). V was shortened by 1 base and J by 4 bases, with 7 bases between the two germline ends. In its sample, this clone was seen once.

The chain carries TRBV7-9 and TRBJ1-4; D not resolved. The source of this sequence is a human donor in a cohort sampled during active COVID-19. The material sequenced was peripheral blood. CDR3 sequence: CASSLGGRNEKLFF. The CDR3 DNA follows: TGTGCCAGCAGCTTAGGAGGGCGTAATGAAAAACTGTTTTTT. The entire variable domain, with the rest obtained from reference TRBV7-9 and TRBJ1-4, is as follows: DTGVSQNPRHKITKRGQNVTFRCDPISEHNRLYWYRQTLGQGPEFLTYFQNEAQLEKSRLLSDRFSAERPKGSFSTLEIQRTEQGDSAMYLCASSLGGRNEKLFFGSGTQLSVL.